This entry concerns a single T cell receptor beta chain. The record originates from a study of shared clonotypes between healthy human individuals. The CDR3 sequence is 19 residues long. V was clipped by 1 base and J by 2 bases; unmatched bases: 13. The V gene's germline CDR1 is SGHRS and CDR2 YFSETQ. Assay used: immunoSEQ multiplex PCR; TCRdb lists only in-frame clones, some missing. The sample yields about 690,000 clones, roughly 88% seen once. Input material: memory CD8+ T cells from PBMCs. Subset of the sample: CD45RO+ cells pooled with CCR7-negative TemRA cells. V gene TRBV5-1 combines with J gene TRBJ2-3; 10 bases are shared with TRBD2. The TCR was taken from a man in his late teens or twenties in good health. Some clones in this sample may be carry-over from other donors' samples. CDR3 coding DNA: TGCGCCAGCAGCTTGATAACTATCGGGCTAGCGGGAGTCACAGATACGCAGTATTTT. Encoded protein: CASSLITIGLAGVTDTQYF.